The present T cell receptor beta chain was sequenced within a study of cytotoxic CD8 clonotypes in ibrutinib-treated CLL. Study summary: The group held roughly twelve relapsed/refractory and about 15 treatment-naive patients, with some 17 IGHV unmutated. Findings of the study overall: Starting clonality was above that of age-matched healthy donors and tracked circulating CD8+ T-cell counts.

This CDR3 region has 13 residues. V gave up 6 bases and J gave up 4 bases, with 10 bases separating them. CDR1 is MNHNY and CDR2 is SVGAGI in the germline V gene (reference sequence). Depth targeted 1 in 200,000 to 1 in 1 million T cells, averaging approximately 9.9x coverage per clonotype. Profiling relied on immunoSEQ multiplex PCR, and the TCRdb table lists in-frame clones only, not all of them. This table holds 60,000 to 70,000 clones, around three fifths found once. To note about this clone: The antigen is not known.

This chain connects TRBV6-6 to TRBJ1-5; D gene uncertain. The sequence was collected from a human donor with chronic lymphocytic leukemia. Sequencing used PBMCs, obtained after 12 months of ibrutinib treatment. CDR3 amino acids: CASRFSGNQPQHF. The CDR3 DNA reads as TGTGCCAGCAGATTCTCGGGAAATCAGCCCCAGCATTTT.